A single TCR beta chain is shown here with its context. The sample originates from a study of CD8+CD57+ T cells in acquired aplastic anemia. It was genomic DNA that served as the template for profiling TCR beta VDJ and CDR3. TCRdb reprocessed the reads via MiXCR and lists one record per CDR3 protein. The sample shows 250,000 to 350,000 distinct CDR3 sequences, around 60% of them seen only once. Germline lookup yields CDR1 DFQATT and CDR2 SNEGSKA (reference sequence). The CDR3 is 12 residues long. Trimming left V 6 bases short and J 3 bases short, with 8 bases between. Sequencing was carried out using sorted CD4+, CD8+, or CD8+CD57+ T cells (not recorded which) from PBMCs. The chain is built from TRBV20-1 and TRBJ2-2; D may match TRBD1 or TRBD2 (6 bases each). This sequence was found in a human donor with severe aplastic anemia or a healthy control (not recorded which). Here the CDR3 DNA reads TGCAGTGCCCGGGGGCACACCGGGGAGCTGTTTTTT. As protein: CSARGHTGELFF.